This TCR beta chain was sequenced for a study of OX40 agonist ivuxolimab in advanced cancers. Study context: Patients were roughly 83% male with ages roughly 23 to 90, mean approximately 58.

Notes on this clone: Antigen: not known.

Profiled with immunoSEQ multiplex PCR; TCRdb holds only in-frame clones, not every one. Of roughly 46,000 clones listed, about 79% are singletons. The CDR3 has 16 residues. Looked up from germline, CDR1 is MGHRA and CDR2 is YSYEKL. Trimming removed 0 bases from V and 3 bases from J; junction bases left unmatched: 1. Findings and limits, study-wide: With doses of 0.1 to 3.0 mg/kg, CD4+ and CD8+ blood T cells had undergone clonal expansion by week 6. CD8+ T cells (on average) carried more expanded clones than CD4+ T cells.

The J gene is TRBJ2-1, the V gene TRBV4-1; TRBD2 matches 11 bases. The receptor comes from an adult with an advanced solid tumor such as melanoma, head and neck, liver or kidney cancer. The specimen was CD4+ or CD8+ T cells sorted from blood, collected in a trial of the OX40 agonist ivuxolimab. The CDR3 DNA sequence: TGCGCCAGCAGCCAAGATACTAGCGGGAGCTACAATGAGCAGTTCTTC. Encoded protein: CASSQDTSGSYNEQFF.